There are many counts of the clone carrying this T cell receptor beta chain. Antigen specificity is unknown. RNA transcripts yielded amplified TCR beta CDR3 regions. First-round RT-PCR of the TCR CDR3 relied on the HTBI primer set. Using its own MiXCR run on the multiplex PCR reads, TCRdb lists one record per CDR3 protein. There are hundreds of thousands of distinct CDR3 sequences in the sample; roughly 15% occur only once, and around 28% lies in the top ten. This record belongs to a study of T cells in Graves' hyperthyroidism and ophthalmopathy. Study-wide points: Most clonotypes expanded in thyroid above 0.001 were likewise present in blood. From stable hyperthyroidism, ophthalmopathy was set apart by a 13 V-J model.

This TCR derives from a woman aged 18-29 years with Graves' ophthalmopathy. Input material: blood.

The CDR3: CASSPPTGTYYGYTF. The CDR3 DNA is TGTGCCAGCAGTCCACCTACAGGGACGTACTATGGCTACACCTTC. The chain carries TRBV28 and TRBJ1-2; maybe TRBD1 (6 bases). The germline CDR1 and CDR2 sequences are MDHEN and SYDVKM. Trimming stripped 5 bases from V and 3 bases from J, with 16 bases between. This CDR3 is 15 amino acids long.